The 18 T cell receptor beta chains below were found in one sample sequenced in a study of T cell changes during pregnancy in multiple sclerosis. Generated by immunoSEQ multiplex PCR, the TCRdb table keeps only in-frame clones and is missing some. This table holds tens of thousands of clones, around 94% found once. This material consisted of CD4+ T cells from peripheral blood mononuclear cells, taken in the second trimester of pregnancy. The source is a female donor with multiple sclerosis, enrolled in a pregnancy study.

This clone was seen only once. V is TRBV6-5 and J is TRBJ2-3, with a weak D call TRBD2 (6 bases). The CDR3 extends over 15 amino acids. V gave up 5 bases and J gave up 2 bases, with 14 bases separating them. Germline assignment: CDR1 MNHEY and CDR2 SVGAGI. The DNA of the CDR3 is TGTGCCAGCAGTAACCAGGGACTTAACACAGATACGCAGTATTTT. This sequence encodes CASSNQGLNTDTQYF.

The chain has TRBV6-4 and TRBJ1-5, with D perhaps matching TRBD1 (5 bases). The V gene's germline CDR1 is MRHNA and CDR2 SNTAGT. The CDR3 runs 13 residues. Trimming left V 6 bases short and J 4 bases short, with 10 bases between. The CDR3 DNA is TGTGCCAGCAGCGGGGGGGAAAATCAGCCCCAGCATTTT. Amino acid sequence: CASSGGENQPQHF.

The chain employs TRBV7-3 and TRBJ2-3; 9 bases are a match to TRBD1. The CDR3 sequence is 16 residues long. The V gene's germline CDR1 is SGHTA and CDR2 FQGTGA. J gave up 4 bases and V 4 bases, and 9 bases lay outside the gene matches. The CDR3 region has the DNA TGTGCCAGCAGCTCTGGGACAGGGCGGGGAGCAGATACGCAGTATTTT. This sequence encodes CASSSGTGRGADTQYF.

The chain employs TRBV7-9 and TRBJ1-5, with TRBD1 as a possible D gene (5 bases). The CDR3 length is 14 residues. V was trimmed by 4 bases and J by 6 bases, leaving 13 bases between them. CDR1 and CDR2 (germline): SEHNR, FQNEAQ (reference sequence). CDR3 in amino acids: CASSSLGDSQPQHF. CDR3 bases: TGTGCCAGCAGCTCATTAGGTGACAGTCAGCCCCAGCATTTT.

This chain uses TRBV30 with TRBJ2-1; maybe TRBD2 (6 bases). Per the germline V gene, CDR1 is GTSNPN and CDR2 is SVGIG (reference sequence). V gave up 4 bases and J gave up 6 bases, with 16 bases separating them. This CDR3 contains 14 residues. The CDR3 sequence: CAWMMGGLGNEQFF. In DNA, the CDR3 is TGTGCCTGGATGATGGGGGGTCTGGGCAATGAGCAGTTCTTC.

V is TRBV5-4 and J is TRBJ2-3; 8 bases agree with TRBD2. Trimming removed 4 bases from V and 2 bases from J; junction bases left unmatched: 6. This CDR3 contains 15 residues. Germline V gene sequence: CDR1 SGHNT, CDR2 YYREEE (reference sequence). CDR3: CASSLPGLVTDTQYF. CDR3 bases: TGTGCCAGCAGCCTGCCGGGACTAGTCACAGATACGCAGTATTTT.

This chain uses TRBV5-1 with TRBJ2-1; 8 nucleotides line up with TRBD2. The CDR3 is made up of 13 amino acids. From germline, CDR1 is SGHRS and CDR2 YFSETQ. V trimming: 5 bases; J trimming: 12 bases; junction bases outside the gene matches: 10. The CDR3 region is CASRAGDKEGQFF. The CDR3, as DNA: TGCGCCAGCAGAGCGGGAGACAAAGAAGGGCAGTTCTTC. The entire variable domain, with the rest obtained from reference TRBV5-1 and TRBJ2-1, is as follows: KAGVTQTPRYLIKTRGQQVTLSCSPISGHRSVSWYQQTPGQGLQFLFEYFSETQRNKGNFPGRFSGRQFSNSRSEMNVSTLELGDSALYLCASRAGDKEGQFFGPGTRLTVL.

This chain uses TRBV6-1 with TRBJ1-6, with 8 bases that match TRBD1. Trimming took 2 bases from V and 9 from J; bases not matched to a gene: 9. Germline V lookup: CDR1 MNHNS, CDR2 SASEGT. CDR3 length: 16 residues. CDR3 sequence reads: CASSENFGTGFSPLHF. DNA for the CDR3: TGTGCCAGCAGTGAAAACTTCGGGACAGGTTTTTCACCCCTCCACTTT.

CDR3 coding DNA: TGTGCCAGCAGCTTAGGGGACAGCACTAATGAAAAACTGTTTTTT. This translates into CASSLGDSTNEKLFF. The chain carries TRBV7-2 and TRBJ1-4, with 7 bases fitting TRBD1. Germline trimming cut 1 base from V and 2 bases from J; bases unmatched to any gene: 1. Germline CDR1 and CDR2: SGHTA and FQGNSA. The CDR3 has 15 residues.

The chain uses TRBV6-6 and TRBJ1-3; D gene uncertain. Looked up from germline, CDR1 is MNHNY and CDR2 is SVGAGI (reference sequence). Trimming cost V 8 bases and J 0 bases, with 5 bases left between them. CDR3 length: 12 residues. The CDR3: CASGRSGNTIYF. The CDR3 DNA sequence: TGTGCCAGCGGCCGCTCTGGAAACACCATATATTTT.

CDR3 DNA sequence: TGTGCCAGTACCGGGACAGGAAGAGCTAACTATGGCTACACCTTC. Translation gives CASTGTGRANYGYTF. J is TRBJ1-2 and V is TRBV19; 8 bases are shared with TRBD1. V gave up 7 bases and J gave up 0 bases; unmatched junction bases: 7. The CDR3 contains 15 residues. The V gene's germline CDR1 is LNHDA and CDR2 SQIVND (reference sequence).

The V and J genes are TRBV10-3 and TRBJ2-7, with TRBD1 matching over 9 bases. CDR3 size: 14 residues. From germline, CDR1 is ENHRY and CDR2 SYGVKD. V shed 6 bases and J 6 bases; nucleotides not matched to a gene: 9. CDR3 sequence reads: CAIRLDRGSGEQYF. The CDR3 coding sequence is TGTGCCATCAGGCTGGACAGGGGATCAGGCGAGCAGTACTTC.

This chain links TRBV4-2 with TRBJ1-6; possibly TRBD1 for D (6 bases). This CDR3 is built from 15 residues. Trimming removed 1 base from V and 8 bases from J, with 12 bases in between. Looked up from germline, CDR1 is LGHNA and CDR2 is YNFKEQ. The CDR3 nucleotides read TGTGCCAGCAGCCAAGGCCCGACAGGAGATTCACCCCTCCACTTT. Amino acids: CASSQGPTGDSPLHF.

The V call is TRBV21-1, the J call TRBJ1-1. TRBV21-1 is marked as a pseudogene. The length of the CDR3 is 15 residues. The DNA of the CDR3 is TGTGCCAGCAACCCCCTAGGTAAGATTAACACTGAAGCTTTCTTT. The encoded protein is CASNPLGKINTEAFF.

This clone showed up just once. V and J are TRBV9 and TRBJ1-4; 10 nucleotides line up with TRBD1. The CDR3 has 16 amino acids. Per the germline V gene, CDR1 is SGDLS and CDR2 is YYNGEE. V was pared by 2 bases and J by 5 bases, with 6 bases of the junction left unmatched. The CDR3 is CASSVDRGHKNEKLFF. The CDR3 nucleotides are TGTGCCAGCAGCGTCGACAGGGGGCATAAGAATGAAAAACTGTTTTTT.

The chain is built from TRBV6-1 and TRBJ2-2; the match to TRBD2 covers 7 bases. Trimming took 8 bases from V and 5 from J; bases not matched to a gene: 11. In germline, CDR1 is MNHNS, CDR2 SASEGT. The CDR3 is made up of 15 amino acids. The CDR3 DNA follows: TGTGCCAGCTTGACAGCGGGGAGGTTGACCGGGGAGCTGTTTTTT. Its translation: CASLTAGRLTGELFF.

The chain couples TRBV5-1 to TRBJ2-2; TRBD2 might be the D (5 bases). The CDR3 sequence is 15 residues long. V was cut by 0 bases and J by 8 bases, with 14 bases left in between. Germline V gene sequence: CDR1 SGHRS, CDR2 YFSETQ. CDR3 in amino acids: CASSLDPLALGELFF. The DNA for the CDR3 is TGCGCCAGCAGCTTGGACCCTCTAGCCCTAGGGGAGCTGTTTTTT.

CDR3 coding DNA: TGTGCCAGCAGCCCCGGGGGATGGGGGGAGGTCAATCAGCCCCAGCATTTT. Protein sequence: CASSPGGWGEVNQPQHF. The chain joins TRBV5-6 to TRBJ1-5; a weak D match, TRBD1 (5 bases). This CDR3 spans 17 amino acids. Germline-derived CDR1 and CDR2 are SGHDT and YYEEEE. V lost 4 bases and J lost 3, with 20 bases in between.